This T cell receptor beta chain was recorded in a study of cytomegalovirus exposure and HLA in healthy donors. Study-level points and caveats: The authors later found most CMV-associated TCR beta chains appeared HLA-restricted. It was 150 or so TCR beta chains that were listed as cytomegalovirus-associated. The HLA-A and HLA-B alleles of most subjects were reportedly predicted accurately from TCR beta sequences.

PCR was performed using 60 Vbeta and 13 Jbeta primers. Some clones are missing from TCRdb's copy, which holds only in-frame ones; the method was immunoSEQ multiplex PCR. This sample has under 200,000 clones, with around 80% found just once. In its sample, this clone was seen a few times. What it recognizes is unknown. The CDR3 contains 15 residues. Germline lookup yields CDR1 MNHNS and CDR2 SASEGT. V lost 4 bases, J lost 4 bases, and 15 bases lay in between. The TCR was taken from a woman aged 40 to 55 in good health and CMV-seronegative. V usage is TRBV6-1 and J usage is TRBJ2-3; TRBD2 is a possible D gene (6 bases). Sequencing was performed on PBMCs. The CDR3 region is CASSGYRREADTQYF. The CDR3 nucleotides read TGTGCCAGCAGTGGATACAGGAGGGAGGCAGATACGCAGTATTTT.